What follows are 21 T cell receptor beta chains derived from one specimen sequenced in a study of blood T cell repertoires in COVID-19. Generated by immunoSEQ multiplex PCR, the TCRdb table keeps only in-frame clones and is missing some. Here the sample spans approximately 80,000 clones, 70% to 85% being singletons. Material for sequencing was peripheral blood. The source is a man aged 50-59 years with active or convalescent COVID-19.

This chain links TRBV9 with TRBJ2-7; D might be TRBD1 (5 bases). This CDR3 spans 15 amino acids. V lost 0 bases and J lost 1, with 11 bases in between. Germline-derived CDR1 and CDR2 are SGDLS and YYNGEE. Here the CDR3 DNA reads TGTGCCAGCAGCGTAGGAGTAGGGGTTTCCTACGAGCAGTACTTC. Its translation is CASSVGVGVSYEQYF.

This clone was picked up a small number of times. The chain carries TRBV13 and TRBJ1-6; 9 nucleotides match TRBD1. Trimming cost V 3 bases and J 2 bases; bases outside gene matches: 11. The CDR3 contains 19 residues. The germline V gene has CDR1 PRHDT and CDR2 FYEKMQ (reference sequence). CDR3 bases: TGTGCCAGCAGCTTCCGGGACAGGGAGAGAAGCACCTATAATTCACCCCTCCACTTT. It is translated as CASSFRDRERSTYNSPLHF.

CDR3 bases: TGTGCCAGCAGGCCGGGGGTTTGGACAGGGGTCACTGAAGCTTTCTTT. Its protein is CASRPGVWTGVTEAFF. The chain recombines TRBV11-2 with TRBJ1-1; 9 bases are a match to TRBD1. Looked up from germline, CDR1 is SGHAT and CDR2 is FQNNGV. The CDR3 has 16 amino acids. V dropped 6 bases and J dropped 4; count of bases not matched to a gene: 12.

This chain uses TRBV7-3 with TRBJ2-1; 15 positions match TRBD2. This CDR3 is built from 17 residues. Looked up from germline, CDR1 is SGHTA and CDR2 is FQGTGA. With 5 bases clipped from V and 9 bases from J, the junction kept 11 bases outside the gene matches. The CDR3 nucleotides read TGTGCCAGCAGCGAACCCTGGGGGACTAGCGGGGGGACTGAGCAGTTCTTC. This gives the protein CASSEPWGTSGGTEQFF.

This clone showed up just a few times. This chain links TRBV6-1 with TRBJ2-3, with 11 bases aligning to TRBD2. Germline V lookup: CDR1 MNHNS, CDR2 SASEGT. Trimming at V came to 4 bases and at J to 0 bases, leaving 6 bases not matched to a gene. The CDR3 is 17 amino acids. CDR3 DNA sequence: TGTGCCAGCAGTGTACTGTCTAGCGGGGGGAGCACAGATACGCAGTATTTT. Protein: CASSVLSSGGSTDTQYF.

This chain connects TRBV6-1 to TRBJ1-1; possibly TRBD1 for D (5 bases). The CDR3 sequence is 12 residues long. Germline CDR1 MNHNS, CDR2 SASEGT. V lost 3 bases, J lost 8 bases, and 10 bases lay in between. The CDR3 region has the DNA TGTGCCAGCAGTGACGGGGGGAAAGAAGCTTTCTTT. This gives the protein CASSDGGKEAFF.

The chain employs TRBV25-1 and TRBJ1-2; 7 nucleotides align to TRBD1. Germline CDR1 is MGHDK and CDR2 is SYGVNS. This CDR3 spans 15 amino acids. J gave up 7 bases and V 4 bases, and 12 bases lay outside the gene matches. Here the CDR3 DNA reads TGTGCCAGCAGTGCTACAGGGGTCTTACCTGGTGGCTACACCTTC. It is translated as CASSATGVLPGGYTF.

This clone was picked up one time. The chain has TRBV4-3 and TRBJ2-5; 10 bases are shared with TRBD1. J was trimmed by 4 bases and V by 2 bases; bases with no gene match: 10. Germline CDR1 reads LGHNA; CDR2 reads YSLEER. CDR3 length equals 17 residues. CDR3 nucleotides: TGCGCCAGCAGCCAACACCCGGGACAGGGGTTTTTAGAGACCCAGTACTTC. Translating gives CASSQHPGQGFLETQYF.

The CDR3, as DNA: TGTGCCAGCAGCCCGGGCAGGGTTGTTGGTGGCTACACCTTC. Translation: CASSPGRVVGGYTF. This chain connects TRBV2 to TRBJ1-2; D is possibly TRBD1 (5 bases). Germline CDR1 and CDR2: SNHLY and FYNNEI. The CDR3 covers 14 residues. Trimming took 6 bases from V and 7 from J, leaving 18 bases between them.

The chain joins TRBV6-5 to TRBJ1-5, with TRBD1 matching 7 bases. CDR3 size: 13 residues. V lost 8 bases, J lost 6 bases, and 7 bases stayed unmatched. CDR1 MNHEY and CDR2 SVGAGI come from the germline V gene. The CDR3 is CASRLSGGQPQHF. Here the CDR3 DNA reads TGTGCCAGCCGTTTGTCAGGGGGTCAGCCCCAGCATTTT.

The DNA for the CDR3 is TGCGCCAGCAGCACCGGGACAGGGGGCAGGGCCTATGGCTACACCTTC. Protein product: CASSTGTGGRAYGYTF. The J gene is TRBJ1-2, the V gene TRBV4-3; 12 bases are shared with TRBD1. Losses at the gene ends were 5 bases for V and 4 bases for J; bases not matched to a gene: 8. Germline CDR1 reads LGHNA; CDR2 reads YSLEER. CDR3 length equals 16 residues.

This chain uses TRBV10-3 with TRBJ1-1; D is uncertain. V was trimmed by 9 bases and J by 0 bases, leaving 11 bases between them. Germline loops: CDR1 ENHRY, CDR2 SYGVKD. The CDR3 totals 13 residues. In nucleotides, the CDR3 is TGTGCCATAAAGGCACAGCTGAACACTGAAGCTTTCTTT. This translates into CAIKAQLNTEAFF.

The V call is TRBV6-2 or TRBV6-3, the J call TRBJ1-6, with D unresolved. V lost 0 bases and J lost 10, with 16 bases in between. Germline CDR1 MNHEY, CDR2 SVGEGT. The CDR3 contains 16 residues. The DNA for the CDR3 is TGTGCCAGCAGTTACTCAGACATTTCGAAGTGGTCACCCCTCCACTTT. Translation: CASSYSDISKWSPLHF.

The chain links TRBV7-2 to TRBJ1-1; no clear D gene. CDR3 length equals 13 residues. Germline-derived CDR1 and CDR2 are SGHTA and FQGNSA. The CDR3 loop is CAWTEGRNTEAFF. The CDR3 DNA reads TGTGCATGGACCGAGGGAAGGAACACTGAAGCTTTCTTT.

This chain joins TRBV29-1 and TRBJ2-7; D is unclear. CDR1 and CDR2 from the germline V gene are SQVTM and ANQGSEA. The CDR3 runs to 11 residues. V lost 0 bases and J lost 4, with 4 bases in between. The CDR3 is CSVEDQYEQYF. The DNA of the CDR3 is TGCAGCGTTGAAGACCAGTACGAGCAGTACTTC.

The chain employs TRBV19 and TRBJ2-7; D unresolved. This CDR3 contains 17 residues. Deletions cut 1 base from V and 2 bases from J, with 18 bases between. CDR1 is LNHDA, CDR2 SQIVND, per germline (reference sequence). CDR3 coding DNA: TGTGCCAGTAGTATAGGTACTCCGGTCGGAGTGGCCTACGAGCAGTACTTC. Translated: CASSIGTPVGVAYEQYF.

Many counts were recorded for this clone. The chain couples TRBV30 to TRBJ1-3; D not resolved. Trimming removed 1 base at V and 7 bases at J, with 8 bases between. This CDR3 has 12 residues. Looked up from germline, CDR1 is GTSNPN and CDR2 is SVGIG (reference sequence). As DNA, the CDR3 is TGTGCCTGGAGTGCTTCTCGGAACACCATATATTTT. As protein: CAWSASRNTIYF.

This chain joins TRBV4-3 and TRBJ2-2, with 7 bases lining up with TRBD1. V lost 6 bases to trimming and J lost 5 bases; unmatched junction nucleotides: 9. The CDR3 contains 15 residues. Germline lookup yields CDR1 LGHNA and CDR2 YSLEER. In DNA form, the CDR3 reads TGCGCCAGCAGTCTAGGGACAGTAGGAACCGGGGAGCTGTTTTTT. This encodes CASSLGTVGTGELFF.

The rearrangement joins TRBV27 to TRBJ2-1; D perhaps matches TRBD2 (7 bases). This CDR3 spans 15 amino acids. Trimming removed 6 bases from V and 6 bases from J, with 18 bases in between. Germline loops: CDR1 MNHEY, CDR2 SMNVEV (reference sequence). In nucleotides, the CDR3 is TGTGCCAGCAGCCCCCCCGGGGGGCGCTTCAATGAGCAGTTCTTC. This sequence encodes CASSPPGGRFNEQFF.

V gene TRBV7-6 combines with J gene TRBJ2-5; weak D call: TRBD2 (7 bases). This CDR3 has 15 amino acids. V dropped 5 bases and J dropped 4 bases, with 17 bases sitting between them. Germline V gene sequence: CDR1 SGHVS, CDR2 FNYEAQ. The CDR3 region has the DNA TGTGCCAGCAGCCCGGGGGGCCTGGAGGGAGAGACCCAGTACTTC. Amino acid sequence: CASSPGGLEGETQYF.

The chain uses TRBV12-3 or TRBV12-4 and TRBJ1-2; D remains unclear. The CDR3 runs 11 residues. Trimming shortened V by 0 bases and J by 8 bases, and 4 bases separated the two germline ends. CDR3 region: CASSLAGGYTF. The CDR3 bases are TGTGCCAGCAGTTTAGCTGGCGGCTACACCTTC.